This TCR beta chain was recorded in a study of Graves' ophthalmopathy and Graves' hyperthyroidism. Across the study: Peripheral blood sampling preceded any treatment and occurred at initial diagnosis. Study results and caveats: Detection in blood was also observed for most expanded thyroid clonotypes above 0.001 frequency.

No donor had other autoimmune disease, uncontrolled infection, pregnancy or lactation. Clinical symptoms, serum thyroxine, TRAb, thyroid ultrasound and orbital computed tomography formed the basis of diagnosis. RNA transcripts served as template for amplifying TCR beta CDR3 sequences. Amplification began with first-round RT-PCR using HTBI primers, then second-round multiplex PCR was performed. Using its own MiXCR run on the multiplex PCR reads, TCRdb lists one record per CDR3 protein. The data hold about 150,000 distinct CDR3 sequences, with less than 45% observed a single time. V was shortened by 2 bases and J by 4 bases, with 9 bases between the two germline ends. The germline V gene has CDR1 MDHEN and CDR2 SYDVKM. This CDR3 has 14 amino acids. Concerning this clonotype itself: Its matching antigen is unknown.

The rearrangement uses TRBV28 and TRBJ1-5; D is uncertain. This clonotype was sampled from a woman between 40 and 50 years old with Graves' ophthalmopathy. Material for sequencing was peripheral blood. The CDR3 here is CASSLRQSNQPQHF. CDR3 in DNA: TGTGCCAGCAGTTTAAGGCAGTCAAATCAGCCCCAGCATTTT.